This T cell receptor beta chain was identified in a study of T cell responses to AZD1222 COVID-19 vaccine. Whole-study findings and limits: With two AZD1222 doses given, Spike-specific TCR breadth and depth both rose.

On this clone itself: Its antigen is not known.

Measured with immunoSEQ multiplex PCR; TCRdb has only the in-frame clones, and not every one. There are about 140,000 clones in the sample; over 85% occur only once, and around 1.7% lies in the top ten. This TCR was recovered from an adult in good health. Sample: peripheral blood, taken on day 0 of AZD1222 vaccination.

CDR3 residues: CASNGNPSYEQYF. In nucleotides, the CDR3 is TGTGCCAGCAACGGAAACCCCTCCTACGAGCAGTACTTC. V and J are TRBV12-3 or TRBV12-4 and TRBJ2-7; D ambiguous. V shed 7 bases and J shed 0 bases, with 10 bases lying between them. The CDR3 contains 13 residues.